These 8 T cell receptor beta chains were sequenced from one sample in a study of T cell changes during pregnancy in multiple sclerosis. Measured with immunoSEQ multiplex PCR; TCRdb has only the in-frame clones, and not every one. The profile shows tens of thousands of clones, roughly 90% of them singletons. The sequences come from CD4+ T cells from peripheral blood mononuclear cells, collected in the third trimester of pregnancy. The origin of the receptors is a female donor in good health, enrolled as a control in a pregnancy study.

This chain joins TRBV5-1 and TRBJ1-3, with 9 bases fitting TRBD1. CDR1 is SGHRS and CDR2 is YFSETQ in the germline V gene. The junction had 13 bases not matched to a gene; V was cut back by 4 bases and J by 11 bases. The CDR3 spans 15 residues. The CDR3 sequence: CASSEGTGNSRAIYF. The CDR3 DNA sequence: TGCGCCAGCAGCGAAGGGACAGGGAACTCACGGGCCATATATTTT.

The J gene is TRBJ1-4, the V gene TRBV5-6, with TRBD1 matching over 8 bases. The CDR3 is 15 amino acids. With V trimmed by 0 bases and J by 6 bases, 4 bases remained unmatched. Germline V gene sequence: CDR1 SGHDT, CDR2 YYEEEE. The CDR3 DNA is TGTGCCAGCAGCTTGGGTGGACAGGGAGATGAAAAACTGTTTTTT. Translating gives CASSLGGQGDEKLFF.

The rearrangement uses TRBV4-1 and TRBJ1-3, with D unclear. Per germline, CDR1 MGHRA and CDR2 YSYEKL. The CDR3 runs to 15 residues. The V end lost 0 bases, the J end lost 6 bases, and 12 bases lay between the germline ends. The DNA of the CDR3 is TGCGCCAGCAGCCAAGAAAGGCAGGTCGCAAACACCATATATTTT. It encodes CASSQERQVANTIYF.

This sequence joins TRBV7-2 and TRBJ2-5, with TRBD2 matching 8 bases. Trimming at V came to 6 bases and at J to 4 bases, leaving 4 bases not matched to a gene. This CDR3 comprises 13 residues. The germline gives CDR1 SGHTA, CDR2 FQGNSA. The CDR3 is CASRYSGVETQYF. DNA for the CDR3: TGTGCCAGCAGATATAGCGGGGTAGAGACCCAGTACTTC.

The J gene is TRBJ1-5, the V gene TRBV4-2; TRBD1 agrees at 7 bases. Germline values: CDR1 LGHNA, CDR2 YNFKEQ. V lost 4 bases, J lost 4 bases, and 7 bases stayed unmatched. The CDR3 is 15 amino acids. CDR3 bases: TGTGCCAGCAGCCGACCGGGACAGCCAAATCAGCCCCAGCATTTT. It codes for CASSRPGQPNQPQHF.

V and J are TRBV7-9 and TRBJ2-7; 9 bases are a match to TRBD1. Germline CDR1 reads SEHNR; CDR2 reads FQNEAQ (reference sequence). The CDR3 is 14 residues long. Trimming at V came to 7 bases and at J to 5 bases, leaving 9 bases not matched to a gene. The CDR3 is CASTRTGEIHEQYF. The CDR3, as DNA: TGTGCCAGCACCAGGACAGGGGAGATCCACGAGCAGTACTTC.

This clone was seen once. The J gene is TRBJ2-2, the V gene TRBV5-4; tentatively, D is TRBD2 (6 bases). Germline loops: CDR1 SGHNT, CDR2 YYREEE (reference sequence). V lost 5 bases and J 5 bases, leaving 28 bases between the germline ends. The CDR3 consists of 19 residues. CDR3 nucleotide sequence: TGTGCCAGCAGTTCCGGGTCATTGATAGGTAGTGCGGGGACCGGGGAGCTGTTTTTT. This sequence encodes CASSSGSLIGSAGTGELFF.

This chain links TRBV15 with TRBJ2-6; D not resolved. Per germline, CDR1 LNHNV and CDR2 YYDKDF (reference sequence). V was clipped by 6 bases and J by 2 bases, with 11 bases between them. CDR3 size: 15 residues. CDR3 sequence (DNA): TGTGCCACCAGGCGTACAGATGCTGGGGCCAACGTCCTGACTTTC. It encodes CATRRTDAGANVLTF.